Sequencing of this TCR beta chain was carried out in a study of cytomegalovirus exposure and HLA in healthy donors. Points from the study as a whole: Investigators reported 164 TCR beta chains as tied to cytomegalovirus. In vitro data verified three CMV-associated chains as specific for CMV antigens.

Method: immunoSEQ multiplex PCR; TCRdb's copy keeps in-frame clones and lacks some. This repertoire shows around 260,000 clones, 90% found once; its top ten account for approximately 3%. Separate from the approximately 670-subject first cohort, the roughly 120-subject validation cohort was the one that the donors belonged to. The CDR3 is made up of 19 amino acids. Trimming left V 0 bases short and J 0 bases short, with 20 bases between. Germline values: CDR1 SGHVS, CDR2 FNYEAQ. Remarks on this clone: Its antigen is not known.

The sample taken for sequencing was PBMCs. The chain uses TRBV7-6 and TRBJ1-1, with a weak D call TRBD1 (6 bases). This receptor was taken from a woman in her 30s in good health and CMV-seronegative. CDR3 region: CASSLAITDRVSLNTEAFF. CDR3 sequence (DNA): TGTGCCAGCAGCTTAGCGATCACGGACAGAGTAAGCTTGAACACTGAAGCTTTCTTT.